The 19 T cell receptor beta chains reported below all come from one sample, sequenced in a study of response to subunit inactivated influenza vaccine. TCRdb called the RT-PCR reads again in MiXCR, with one record for every CDR3 protein. Here the sample spans roughly 460,000 distinct CDR3 sequences, around 9.9% being singletons. The material sequenced was PBMCs from blood, taken roughly 6 weeks after vaccination. The source of these receptors is a man between 50 and 59 years old who received an inactivated influenza vaccine.

J is TRBJ2-1 and V is TRBV6-2 or TRBV6-3; 8 nucleotides line up with TRBD2. After removal of 1 base from V and 2 bases from J, the junction contained 10 bases not matched to a gene. CDR3 size: 18 residues. Germline V gene data show CDR1 as MNHEY and CDR2 as SVGEGT. The CDR3 reads CASSYYVYRGLAYNEQFF. CDR3 nucleotide sequence: TGTGCCAGCAGTTACTACGTTTACCGGGGACTAGCCTACAATGAGCAGTTCTTC.

This clonotype was counted ten times or more. The chain has TRBV20-1 and TRBJ1-1; possible D gene TRBD1, 6 bases. The ends were cut back, 6 bases at V and 9 bases at J, with 17 bases in the middle. The CDR3 runs to 12 residues. Germline assignment: CDR1 DFQATT and CDR2 SNEGSKA (reference sequence). The CDR3 DNA reads TGCAGTGCCCCGACTGGGACACCAAAAGCTTTCTTT. Translation: CSAPTGTPKAFF.

This clonotype was counted at least ten times. The CDR3 loop reads CASSLDSNGELFF. DNA for the CDR3: TGCGCCAGCAGCTTGGATTCAAACGGGGAGCTGTTTTTT. The chain joins TRBV5-1 to TRBJ2-2; no firm D call. CDR1 and CDR2 (germline): SGHRS, YFSETQ. V lost 0 bases and J 7 bases, leaving 7 bases between the germline ends. The CDR3 has 13 amino acids.

This clonotype was picked up many times. This chain uses TRBV2 with TRBJ2-3; 10 bases align to TRBD1. The CDR3 contains 14 residues. Germline loops: CDR1 SNHLY, CDR2 FYNNEI. V shed 6 bases, J shed 6 bases, and the junction held 6 bases outside the gene matches. DNA for the CDR3: TGTGCCAGCAGCCGGGACAGGGGTTCTGATACGCAGTATTTT. It is translated as CASSRDRGSDTQYF.

This clonotype was seen many times. The V call is TRBV15, the J call TRBJ2-1, with unresolved D. V lost 3 bases to trimming and J lost 8 bases, with 14 bases between them. CDR1 is LNHNV and CDR2 is YYDKDF in the germline V gene (reference sequence). The CDR3 consists of 14 residues. In DNA form, the CDR3 reads TGTGCCACCAGCAGTTTTCAGTCGGGCGATGAGCAGTTCTTC. Translated: CATSSFQSGDEQFF.

The V call is TRBV7-9, the J call TRBJ1-4; no clear D gene. Trimming removed 5 bases at V and 5 bases at J, with 15 bases between. CDR1 SEHNR and CDR2 FQNEAQ come from the germline V gene (reference sequence). CDR3 length equals 15 residues. CDR3 nucleotides: TGTGCCAGCAGCGCCCCGGCCGGGGTAAATGAAAAACTGTTTTTT. Translated, it gives CASSAPAGVNEKLFF.

This clonotype was picked up a small number of times. The chain uses TRBV6-5 and TRBJ2-7, with D hard to call. This CDR3 is 13 amino acids long. Germline CDR1 is MNHEY and CDR2 is SVGAGI. V lost 4 bases and J lost 4, with 11 bases in between. CDR3 DNA sequence: TGTGCCAGCAGTTCCGGGTTCCCTTACGAGCAGTACTTC. Encoded protein: CASSSGFPYEQYF.

The rearrangement joins TRBV12-3 or TRBV12-4 to TRBJ2-2, with D hard to call. This CDR3 is 15 amino acids long. Trimming left V 1 base short and J 5 bases short, with 11 bases between. As DNA, the CDR3 is TGTGCCAGCAGTTTAGGTCCCCCACCTACCGGGGAGCTGTTTTTT. It translates to CASSLGPPPTGELFF.

The chain couples TRBV6-1 to TRBJ1-6; D remains unclear. V gave up 1 base and J gave up 6 bases, with 16 bases separating them. The germline V gene encodes CDR1 MNHNS and CDR2 SASEGT. The CDR3 is 17 residues long. CDR3 in DNA: TGTGCCAGCAGTGAAGATGGAGACCAGACGCCTAATTCACCCCTCCACTTT. It yields the protein CASSEDGDQTPNSPLHF.

This clonotype was counted a few times. The chain combines TRBV19 with TRBJ2-7; a possible D gene is TRBD1 (5 bases). Germline V CDR1 and CDR2: LNHDA, SQIVND (reference sequence). The CDR3 is 13 residues long. Trimming took 3 bases from V and 3 from J, leaving 9 bases between them. This chain's CDR3 is CASSMGQFYEQYF. In DNA form, the CDR3 reads TGTGCCAGTAGTATGGGGCAGTTCTACGAGCAGTACTTC. The full variable domain, completed using reference TRBV19 and TRBJ2-7, is DGGITQSPKYLFRKEGQNVTLSCEQNLNHDAMYWYRQDPGQGLRLIYYSQIVNDFQKGDIAEGYSVSREKKESFPLTVTSAQKNPTAFYLCASSMGQFYEQYFGPGTRLTVT.

This clonotype was observed a handful of times. The chain employs TRBV7-9 and TRBJ2-1; 10 bases are shared with TRBD2. This CDR3 has 15 residues. Germline CDR1 is SEHNR and CDR2 is FQNEAQ (reference sequence). V gave up 5 bases and J gave up 4 bases; unmatched junction bases: 5. CDR3 region: CASSQTSGLYNEQFF. CDR3 bases: TGTGCCAGCAGCCAGACTAGCGGGTTATACAATGAGCAGTTCTTC.

The V call is TRBV24-1, the J call TRBJ2-2; TRBD2 agrees at 11 bases. This CDR3 is built from 18 residues. The V gene end was trimmed by 4 bases and the J gene end by 1 base; junction bases not matched to a gene: 7. The germline V gene encodes CDR1 KGHDR and CDR2 SFDVKD. For the CDR3, the DNA is TGTGCCACCAGTGACTCCGACGGACTAGCGGGGAACACCGGGGAGCTGTTTTTT. It translates to CATSDSDGLAGNTGELFF.

In its sample, this clonotype was seen many times. The V gene is TRBV15, the J gene TRBJ1-5; tentatively, D is TRBD1 (6 bases). The germline V gene encodes CDR1 LNHNV and CDR2 YYDKDF (reference sequence). V was trimmed by 4 bases and J by 6 bases, leaving 16 bases between them. The CDR3 is made up of 15 amino acids. CDR3 nucleotides: TGTGCCACCAGCATTACTTACAGGGTGGGTCAGCCCCAGCATTTT. Its protein is CATSITYRVGQPQHF.

A few counts support this clonotype. This rearrangement joins TRBV10-3 to TRBJ2-5, with TRBD2 matching 14 bases. The CDR3 extends over 16 amino acids. Germline CDR1 reads ENHRY; CDR2 reads SYGVKD. With V trimmed by 4 bases and J by 4 bases, 5 bases remained unmatched. CDR3 bases: TGTGCCATCAGTGCCCGGACTAGCGGGGGGATAGAGACCCAGTACTTC. It translates to CAISARTSGGIETQYF.

The V call is TRBV28, the J call TRBJ2-2, with D uncertain. V was shortened by 1 base and J by 4 bases, with 7 bases between the two germline ends. Germline V CDR1 and CDR2: MDHEN, SYDVKM. The CDR3 runs 14 residues. CDR3 in amino acids: CASSLYPSTGELFF. The CDR3 DNA reads TGTGCCAGCAGTTTATATCCCAGCACCGGGGAGCTGTTTTTT.

This clonotype was found many times. The chain couples TRBV3-1 to TRBJ1-2; D possibly corresponds to TRBD1 (6 bases). From germline, CDR1 is LGHDT and CDR2 YNNKEL (reference sequence). The V end was cut by 11 bases, the J end by 6 bases, with 13 bases between. This CDR3 spans 11 amino acids. CDR3 in amino acids: CAASGGDGYTF. In DNA, the CDR3 is TGTGCCGCGTCTGGGGGCGATGGCTACACCTTC.

The CDR3 DNA reads TGTGCCAGCAGTAGTCCGACCCTCACGCAGTATTTT. Its translation: CASSSPTLTQYF. The chain joins TRBV28 to TRBJ2-3; D not resolved. The CDR3 has 12 residues. Germline-derived CDR1 and CDR2 are MDHEN and SYDVKM. V was pared by 5 bases and J by 9 bases, with 12 bases between.

This clonotype occurred a few times. The chain links TRBV24-1 to TRBJ2-2, with TRBD1 matching over 7 bases. In germline, CDR1 is KGHDR, CDR2 SFDVKD. The CDR3 runs 15 residues. V lost 4 bases, J lost 3 bases, and 4 bases stayed unmatched. The CDR3 reads CATSDRGQYTGELFF. The DNA for the CDR3 is TGTGCCACCAGTGACCGGGGACAGTACACCGGGGAGCTGTTTTTT.

This clonotype showed up just a few times. The CDR3 region is CASSLVVNGYTF. The CDR3 DNA is TGTGCCAGCAGTTTAGTGGTGAATGGCTACACCTTC. The chain combines TRBV12-3 or TRBV12-4 with TRBJ1-2; D remains ambiguous. V was cut by 1 base and J by 6 bases, with 6 bases left in between. The CDR3 spans 12 residues.